This T cell receptor beta chain was sequenced for a study of cytomegalovirus exposure and HLA in healthy donors. 60 Vbeta and 13 Jbeta primers were used in PCR. The table came from immunoSEQ multiplex PCR; TCRdb's copy has only in-frame clones and leaves some out. The sample has roughly 110,000 clones, roughly 80% seen once. J gave up 1 base and V 4 bases, and 13 bases lay outside the gene matches. Germline V CDR1 and CDR2: LGHNA, YNFKEQ. The CDR3 is 21 amino acids. Details on this clone: Its antigen remains unknown.

Whole-study results and caveats: Later work showed greater clonal expansion in HLA-associated TCR beta chains than in equally common others. In an earlier analysis, in some 600 donors, most V segments appeared productive either ~87% or ~30% of the time. A later analysis linked some 17,000 TCR beta sequences to HLA alleles at 0.05 false discovery rate.

This clonotype was obtained from a man between 35 and 55 years old in good health and CMV-seronegative. The chain employs TRBV4-2 and TRBJ2-1; 16 bases are a match to TRBD2. Sequences were obtained from PBMCs. In nucleotides, the CDR3 is TGTGCCAGCAGCCCGTACCTATCCGGGACTAGCGGGGGGGCATCCTACAATGAGCAGTTCTTC. Translation gives CASSPYLSGTSGGASYNEQFF.